The TCR beta chain under discussion was sequenced for a study of blood T cell repertoires in COVID-19. V lost 3 bases to trimming and J lost 4 bases, with 12 bases between them. CDR3 length: 14 amino acids. The V gene's germline CDR1 is MNHNS and CDR2 SASEGT. The table came from immunoSEQ multiplex PCR; TCRdb's copy has only in-frame clones and leaves some out. The sample lists fewer than 65,000 clones, 75% to 90% occurring once. The clonotype was recovered from a man between 60 and 70 years old with acute or convalescent COVID-19. The V call is TRBV6-1, the J call TRBJ2-5; weak D call: TRBD2 (5 bases). Sequenced: peripheral blood. The CDR3 sequence is CASSDRPGRETQYF. The CDR3 nucleotides are TGTGCCAGCAGTGACAGGCCGGGGAGAGAGACCCAGTACTTC.